Sequencing of this T cell receptor (beta chain) was carried out in a study of blood T cell repertoires in COVID-19. TCRdb's table, derived via immunoSEQ multiplex PCR, lists solely in-frame clones and lacks some. In the table there are roughly 180,000 clones, approximately 89% of which are singletons. The germline V gene has CDR1 SEHNR and CDR2 FQNEAQ (reference sequence). This CDR3 is 17 amino acids long. With 0 bases clipped from V and 3 bases from J, the junction kept 7 bases outside the gene matches. The sequence came from a woman aged 55-70 years with acute or convalescent COVID-19. J is TRBJ2-7 and V is TRBV7-9; TRBD2 aligns across 11 bases. The sequenced sample was peripheral blood. CDR3 DNA sequence: TGTGCCAGCAGCTTAGCGCACTCGACTAGCGGGAACTACGAGCAGTACTTC. Amino acids: CASSLAHSTSGNYEQYF.